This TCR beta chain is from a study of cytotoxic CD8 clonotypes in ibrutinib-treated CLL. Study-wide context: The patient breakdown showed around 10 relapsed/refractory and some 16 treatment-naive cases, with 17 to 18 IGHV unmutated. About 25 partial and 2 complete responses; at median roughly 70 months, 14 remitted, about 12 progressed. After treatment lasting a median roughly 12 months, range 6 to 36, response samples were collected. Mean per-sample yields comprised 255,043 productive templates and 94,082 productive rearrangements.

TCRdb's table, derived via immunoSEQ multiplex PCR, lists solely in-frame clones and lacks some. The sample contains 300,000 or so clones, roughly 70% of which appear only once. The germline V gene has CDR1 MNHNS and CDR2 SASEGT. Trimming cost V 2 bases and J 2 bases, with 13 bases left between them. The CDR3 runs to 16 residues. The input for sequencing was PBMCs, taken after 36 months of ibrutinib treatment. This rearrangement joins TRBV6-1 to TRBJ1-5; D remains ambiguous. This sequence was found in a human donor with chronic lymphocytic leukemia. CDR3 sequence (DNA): TGTGCCAGCAGTGAACGCCAACGAAGGGGCAATCAGCCCCAGCATTTT. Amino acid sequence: CASSERQRRGNQPQHF.